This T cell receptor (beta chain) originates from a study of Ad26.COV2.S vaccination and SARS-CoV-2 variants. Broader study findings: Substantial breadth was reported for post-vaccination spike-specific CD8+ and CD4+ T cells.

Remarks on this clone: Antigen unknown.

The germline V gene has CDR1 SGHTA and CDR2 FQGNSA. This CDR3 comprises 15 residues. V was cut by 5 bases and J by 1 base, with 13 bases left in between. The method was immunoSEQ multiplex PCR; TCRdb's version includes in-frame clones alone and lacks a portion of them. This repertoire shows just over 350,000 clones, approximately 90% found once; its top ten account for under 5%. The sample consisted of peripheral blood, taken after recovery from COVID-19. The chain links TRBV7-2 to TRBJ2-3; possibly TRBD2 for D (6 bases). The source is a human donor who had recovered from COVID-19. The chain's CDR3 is CASSLSRERTDTQYF. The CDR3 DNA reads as TGTGCCAGCAGCCTAAGCCGGGAGCGCACAGATACGCAGTATTTT.